This T cell receptor (beta chain) was sequenced for a study of shared clonotypes between healthy human individuals. Study details: Each donor's CD4 naive and CD4 memory cells filled three plates apiece, CD8 naive two, and CD8 memory one. Whole-study results and caveats: In general, naive subsets displayed greater estimated richness than memory subsets did. Shared clonotypes across all four donors exceeded non-shared ones in generation probability.

CD4+ cells underwent separation, giving CD45RA+ naive and CD45RA-negative memory subsets. This clone was picked up one time. Its antigen is unknown. Repertoires were generated with immunoSEQ multiplex PCR, while TCRdb's copy carries only in-frame clones and drops some. The table lists over a million clones, about 80% of them singletons. The CDR3 totals 14 residues. Germline loops: CDR1 LNHDA, CDR2 SQIVND (reference sequence). The V end lost 7 bases, the J end lost 0 bases, and 12 bases lay between the germline ends. The sample consisted of memory CD4+ T cells from PBMCs. Subset denoted: CD45RA-negative fraction. The clonotype was recovered from a man between 18 and 29 years old in good health. Some clones in this sample may be carry-over from other donors' samples. The chain has TRBV19 and TRBJ1-1; possibly TRBD1 for D (6 bases). CDR3 bases: TGTGCCAGTATTTTTAGGGGGATGAACACTGAAGCTTTCTTT. As protein: CASIFRGMNTEAFF.